The 22 T cell receptor beta chains given below trace back to one sample, sequenced in a study of cytomegalovirus exposure and HLA in healthy donors. The study ran its PCR with 60 Vbeta and 13 Jbeta primers. The assay was immunoSEQ multiplex PCR, and TCRdb's table has in-frame clones only and misses some. Among around 190,000 clones listed, about three quarters were seen once. The source material was PBMCs. The origin of the receptors is a woman aged 40 to 49 in good health and CMV-seronegative.

The rearrangement joins TRBV5-1 to TRBJ1-1, with TRBD1 matching 8 bases. Germline V gene sequence: CDR1 SGHRS, CDR2 YFSETQ. The trim removed 0 bases at V and 3 bases at J, leaving 10 bases unmatched. This CDR3 is 17 amino acids long. CDR3 region: CASSLAFNSGGYTEAFF. The CDR3 nucleotides are TGCGCCAGCAGCTTGGCCTTTAATTCAGGGGGCTACACTGAAGCTTTCTTT.

V and J are TRBV5-1 and TRBJ1-2, with D tentatively TRBD1 (6 bases). The CDR3 covers 13 residues. Germline assignment: CDR1 SGHRS and CDR2 YFSETQ. Trimming pared 0 bases from V and 8 bases from J, leaving 11 bases between. CDR3 DNA sequence: TGCGCCAGCAGCTTGGAAGGGGGGGGCGGCTACACCTTC. Its protein product is CASSLEGGGGYTF.

The chain links TRBV10-1 to TRBJ2-7; weak D call: TRBD1 (6 bases). The V end was cut by 3 bases, the J end by 5 bases, with 17 bases between. In germline, CDR1 is WNHNN, CDR2 SYGVQD (reference sequence). This CDR3 has 15 amino acids. CDR3 nucleotides: TGCGCCAGCAGTGATAGGAGACAGGAACCCCACGAGCAGTACTTC. Encoded protein: CASSDRRQEPHEQYF.

This chain uses TRBV12-5 with TRBJ2-3; D is possibly TRBD1 (6 bases). Trimming took off 5 bases at V and 3 bases at J, with 18 bases between the two ends. CDR1 is LGHNT, CDR2 FRNRAP, per germline. This CDR3 has 16 residues. The DNA of the CDR3 is TGTGCTAGTGGTGGAACCCTAGGGGGAGAAACAGATACGCAGTATTTT. Protein sequence: CASGGTLGGETDTQYF.

The rearrangement uses TRBV6-1 and TRBJ1-2; TRBD1 is a possible D gene (5 bases). Germline-derived CDR1 and CDR2 are MNHNS and SASEGT. V gave up 11 bases and J gave up 7 bases, with 17 bases separating them. CDR3 length: 12 amino acids. The CDR3 DNA follows: TGTGCCTGCGGGGGGACCATCTCTGGCTACACCTTC. This translates into CACGGTISGYTF.

The chain is built from TRBV7-2 and TRBJ1-1; 7 bases agree with TRBD1. V shed 0 bases and J 3 bases; nucleotides not matched to a gene: 7. The CDR3 has 16 amino acids. Germline-derived CDR1 and CDR2 are SGHTA and FQGNSA. CDR3 sequence reads: CASSLAGQRWDTEAFF. CDR3 nucleotides: TGTGCCAGCAGCTTAGCGGGACAGCGTTGGGACACTGAAGCTTTCTTT.

CDR3 DNA: TGCGCCAGCAGCCCGGGACAGGAGACCTACAATGAGCAGTTCTTC. Amino acids: CASSPGQETYNEQFF. The chain carries TRBV5-1 and TRBJ2-1; TRBD1 matches at 8 bases. After removal of 4 bases from V and 2 bases from J, the junction contained 5 bases not matched to a gene. The length of the CDR3 is 15 residues. Germline lookup yields CDR1 SGHRS and CDR2 YFSETQ.

This clone was found a few times. The gene calls are TRBV7-9 and TRBJ2-2; 7 bases align to TRBD1. The CDR3 contains 18 residues. V lost 2 bases, J lost 1 base, and 10 bases stayed unmatched. Germline assignment: CDR1 SEHNR and CDR2 FQNEAQ (reference sequence). The CDR3 reads CASSLSRSTGRNTGELFF. CDR3 coding DNA: TGTGCCAGCAGCTTATCCCGTTCGACAGGGAGGAACACCGGGGAGCTGTTTTTT.

The chain couples TRBV11-2 to TRBJ2-3, with TRBD2 matching 9 bases. J was trimmed by 5 bases and V by 4 bases; bases with no gene match: 13. Germline CDR1 reads SGHAT; CDR2 reads FQNNGV. The CDR3 sequence is 17 residues long. The CDR3 is CASSSTRTSALGDTQYF. In DNA, the CDR3 is TGTGCCAGCAGCTCGACCCGGACTAGCGCCCTGGGAGATACGCAGTATTTT.

The DNA for the CDR3 is TGTGCCACCGCGGGGAGATTGAGAAACACTGAAGCTTTCTTT. It codes for CATAGRLRNTEAFF. The J gene is TRBJ1-1, the V gene TRBV15; D remains ambiguous. CDR1 and CDR2 from the germline V gene are LNHNV and YYDKDF (reference sequence). V shed 8 bases and J shed 2 bases, with 15 bases lying between them. This CDR3 has 14 residues.

About this clone: The same CDR3 also results from other DNA sequences found in this sample. The chain links TRBV7-2 to TRBJ2-3; D is perhaps TRBD1 (5 bases). V was trimmed by 5 bases and J by 0 bases, leaving 12 bases between them. Germline V gives CDR1 SGHTA, CDR2 FQGNSA. This CDR3 spans 15 amino acids. The CDR3 DNA reads TGTGCCAGCAGCCCCCGGACATCTAGCACAGATACGCAGTATTTT. Translated, it gives CASSPRTSSTDTQYF.

The V and J genes are TRBV28 and TRBJ1-2; TRBD1 is a possible D gene (5 bases). The CDR3 is made up of 12 amino acids. Germline V gives CDR1 MDHEN, CDR2 SYDVKM. The CDR3 region has the DNA TGTCTAACGGCGGGCGGGACCTATGGCTACACCTTC. Amino acid sequence: CLTAGGTYGYTF.

This clone was observed once. J is TRBJ2-3 and V is TRBV2; 7 bases match TRBD2. Germline-derived CDR1 and CDR2 are SNHLY and FYNNEI. CDR3 length equals 16 residues. Losses at the gene ends were 2 bases for V and 1 base for J; bases not matched to a gene: 6. This chain's CDR3 is CASSEMVAGGTDTQYF. For the CDR3, the DNA is TGTGCCAGCAGTGAAATGGTGGCGGGGGGCACAGATACGCAGTATTTT.

The rearrangement joins TRBV5-1 to TRBJ1-1, with no clear D. The length of the CDR3 is 13 residues. CDR1 is SGHRS, CDR2 YFSETQ, per germline. V was trimmed by 2 bases and J by 1 base, leaving 6 bases between them. The CDR3 region is CASSFRSNTEAFF. The CDR3, as DNA: TGCGCCAGCAGCTTTCGGTCGAACACTGAAGCTTTCTTT. The entire variable domain, with the rest obtained from reference TRBV5-1 and TRBJ1-1, is as follows: KAGVTQTPRYLIKTRGQQVTLSCSPISGHRSVSWYQQTPGQGLQFLFEYFSETQRNKGNFPGRFSGRQFSNSRSEMNVSTLELGDSALYLCASSFRSNTEAFFGQGTRLTVV.

As to this clone: The DNA is omitted, as the CDR3 cannot be located on it reliably, and the CDR3 follows TCRdb's listing. This rearrangement joins TRBV27 to TRBJ1-2. The CDR3 contains 14 residues when both ends are counted. Germline lookup yields CDR1 MNHEY and CDR2 SMNVEV (reference sequence). This CDR3 reads CASSSSGDWYGYTF.

The genes are TRBV2 and TRBJ2-3, with D perhaps TRBD2 (6 bases). The V gene's germline CDR1 is SNHLY and CDR2 FYNNEI. V lost 6 bases and J 7 bases, leaving 11 bases between the germline ends. The length of the CDR3 is 12 residues. Here the CDR3 reads CASRRDFNTQYF. CDR3 coding DNA: TGTGCCAGCAGACGGGACTTCAATACGCAGTATTTT.

This clone came up a few times. The chain recombines TRBV7-8 with TRBJ1-1; maybe TRBD1 (5 bases). Germline loops: CDR1 SGHVS, CDR2 FQNEAQ. Trimming removed 2 bases at V and 1 base at J, with 5 bases between. The CDR3 covers 13 residues. CDR3 residues: CASSLQGNTEAFF. DNA for the CDR3: TGTGCCAGCAGCTTACAGGGGAACACTGAAGCTTTCTTT.

This chain connects TRBV29-1 to TRBJ1-1, with D possibly TRBD1 on 5 matching bases. The CDR3 has 13 residues. Germline CDR1 is SQVTM and CDR2 is ANQGSEA. Trimming left V 8 bases short and J 1 base short, with 14 bases between. The CDR3 loop is CSTKRGENTEAFF. Written as DNA, the CDR3 is TGCAGCACAAAGCGGGGGGAGAACACTGAAGCTTTCTTT. Filled out from reference TRBV29-1 and TRBJ1-1, the complete variable domain reads SAVISQKPSRDICQRGTSLTIQCQVDSQVTMMFWYRQQPGQSLTLIATANQGSEATYESGFVIDKFPISRPNLTFSTLTVSNMSPEDSSIYLCSTKRGENTEAFFGQGTRLTVV.

This sequence joins TRBV9 and TRBJ1-2; a possible D gene is TRBD1 (6 bases). The CDR3 is 14 amino acids. Germline CDR1 and CDR2: SGDLS and YYNGEE. Trimming took 0 bases from V and 1 from J, leaving 7 bases between them. DNA of the CDR3: TGTGCCAGCAGCGTAGCAGGGGATAACTATGGCTACACCTTC. Its protein product is CASSVAGDNYGYTF.

This clone has only one observation. This chain links TRBV27 with TRBJ1-4; D gene uncertain. The CDR3 has 15 residues. Germline-derived CDR1 and CDR2 are MNHEY and SMNVEV (reference sequence). V was pared by 6 bases and J by 8 bases, with 19 bases between. CDR3 coding DNA: TGTGCCAGCAGGCTTGGCTCGGAGGATTACGAAAAACTGTTTTTT. Translation: CASRLGSEDYEKLFF.

The chain combines TRBV29-1 with TRBJ2-7; maybe TRBD2 (7 bases). Germline V gene data show CDR1 as SQVTM and CDR2 as ANQGSEA. CDR3 size: 14 residues. The DNA for the CDR3 is TGCGGGGTGGGGGGAGTTTTGGGGGGGCGAGAGCAGTACTTC. Translation gives CGVGGVLGGREQYF.

The V gene is TRBV10-3, the J gene TRBJ2-3, with 7 bases identical to TRBD1. The CDR3 has 15 residues. J gave up 2 bases and V 3 bases, and 5 bases lay outside the gene matches. CDR1 is ENHRY and CDR2 is SYGVKD in the germline V gene. The CDR3 is CAISEGTASTDTQYF. The CDR3 nucleotides are TGTGCCATCAGTGAAGGGACAGCATCCACAGATACGCAGTATTTT.